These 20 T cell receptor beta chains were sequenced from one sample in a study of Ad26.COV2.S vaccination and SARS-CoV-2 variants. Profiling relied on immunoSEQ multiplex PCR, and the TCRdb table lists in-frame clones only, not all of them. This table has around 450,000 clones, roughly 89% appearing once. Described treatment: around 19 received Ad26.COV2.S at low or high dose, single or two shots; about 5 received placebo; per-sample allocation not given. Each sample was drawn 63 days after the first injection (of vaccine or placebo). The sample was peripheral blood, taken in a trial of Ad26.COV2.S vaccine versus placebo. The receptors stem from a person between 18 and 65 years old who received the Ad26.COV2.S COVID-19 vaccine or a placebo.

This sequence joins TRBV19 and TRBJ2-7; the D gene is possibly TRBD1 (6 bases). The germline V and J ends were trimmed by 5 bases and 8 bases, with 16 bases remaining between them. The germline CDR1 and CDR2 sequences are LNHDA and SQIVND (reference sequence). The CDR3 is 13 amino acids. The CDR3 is CASSAGTLKQQYF. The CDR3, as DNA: TGTGCCAGTAGTGCCGGGACACTGAAACAGCAGTACTTC.

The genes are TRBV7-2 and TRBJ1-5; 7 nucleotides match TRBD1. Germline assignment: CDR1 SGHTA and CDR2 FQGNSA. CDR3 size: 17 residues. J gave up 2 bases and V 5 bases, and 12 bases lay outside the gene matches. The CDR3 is CASSLKTQGDGNQPQHF. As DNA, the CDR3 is TGTGCCAGCAGCCTAAAAACCCAGGGGGATGGCAATCAGCCCCAGCATTTT.

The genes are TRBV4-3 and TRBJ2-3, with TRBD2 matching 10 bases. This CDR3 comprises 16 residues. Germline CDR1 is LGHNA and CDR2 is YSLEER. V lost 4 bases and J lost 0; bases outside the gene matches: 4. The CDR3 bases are TGCGCCAGCAGCCGAGTAGCGGGGGGAAGCACAGATACGCAGTATTTT. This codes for CASSRVAGGSTDTQYF.

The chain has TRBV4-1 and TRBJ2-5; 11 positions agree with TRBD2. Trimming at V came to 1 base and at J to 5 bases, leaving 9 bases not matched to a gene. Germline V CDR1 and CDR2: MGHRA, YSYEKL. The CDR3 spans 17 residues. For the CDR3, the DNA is TGCGCCAGCAGCCAAGTTCGCACTAGCGGGGGCGTGGAGACCCAGTACTTC. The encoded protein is CASSQVRTSGGVETQYF.

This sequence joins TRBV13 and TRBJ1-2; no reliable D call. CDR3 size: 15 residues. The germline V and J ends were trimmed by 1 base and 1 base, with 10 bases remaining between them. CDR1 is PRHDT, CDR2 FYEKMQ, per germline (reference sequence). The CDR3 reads CASSLDWRNNYGYTF. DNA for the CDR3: TGTGCCAGCAGCTTAGATTGGCGCAATAACTATGGCTACACCTTC.

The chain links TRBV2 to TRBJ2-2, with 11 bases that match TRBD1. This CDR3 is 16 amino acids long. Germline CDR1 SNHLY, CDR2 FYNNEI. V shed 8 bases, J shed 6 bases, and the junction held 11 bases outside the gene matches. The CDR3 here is CASGGGGQGGSGELFF. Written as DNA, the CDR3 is TGTGCCAGCGGCGGCGGGGGACAGGGGGGTTCCGGGGAGCTGTTTTTT.

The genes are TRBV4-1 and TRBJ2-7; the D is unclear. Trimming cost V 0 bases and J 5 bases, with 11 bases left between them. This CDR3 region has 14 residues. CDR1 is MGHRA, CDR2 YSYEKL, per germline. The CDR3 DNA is TGCGCCAGCAGCCAAGATTGGGAAAGTAACGAGCAGTACTTC. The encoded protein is CASSQDWESNEQYF.

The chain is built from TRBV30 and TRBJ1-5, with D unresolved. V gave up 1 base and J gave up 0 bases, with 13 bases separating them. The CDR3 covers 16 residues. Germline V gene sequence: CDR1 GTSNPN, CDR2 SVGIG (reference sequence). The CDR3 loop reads CAWSAWGGDSNQPQHF. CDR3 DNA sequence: TGTGCCTGGAGTGCGTGGGGTGGGGATAGCAATCAGCCCCAGCATTTT.

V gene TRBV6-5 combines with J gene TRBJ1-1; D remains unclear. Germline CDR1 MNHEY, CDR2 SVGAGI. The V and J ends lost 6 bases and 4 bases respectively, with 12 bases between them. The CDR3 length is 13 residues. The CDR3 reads CASSSRGITEAFF. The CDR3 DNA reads TGTGCCAGCAGCTCCCGGGGTATCACTGAAGCTTTCTTT.

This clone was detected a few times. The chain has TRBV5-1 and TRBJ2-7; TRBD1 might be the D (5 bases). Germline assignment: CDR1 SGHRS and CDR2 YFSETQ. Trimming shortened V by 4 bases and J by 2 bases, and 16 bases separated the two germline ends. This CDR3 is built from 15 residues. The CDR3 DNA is TGCGCCAGCAGCCAAGGTACAGGTATCGCCTACGAGCAGTACTTC. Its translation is CASSQGTGIAYEQYF.

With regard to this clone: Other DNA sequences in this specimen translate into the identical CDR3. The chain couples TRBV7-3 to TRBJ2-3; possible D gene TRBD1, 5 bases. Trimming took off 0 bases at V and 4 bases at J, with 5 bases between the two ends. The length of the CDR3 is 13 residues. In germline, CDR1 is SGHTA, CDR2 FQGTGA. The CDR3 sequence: CASSLTGPDTQYF. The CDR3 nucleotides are TGTGCCAGCAGCTTAACGGGGCCAGATACGCAGTATTTT.

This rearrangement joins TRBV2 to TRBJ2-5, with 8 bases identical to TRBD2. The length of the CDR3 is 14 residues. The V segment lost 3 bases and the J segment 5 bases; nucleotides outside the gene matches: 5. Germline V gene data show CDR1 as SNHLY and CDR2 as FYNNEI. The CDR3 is CASSEVSGAETQYF. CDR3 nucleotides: TGTGCCAGCAGTGAGGTTAGCGGGGCCGAGACCCAGTACTTC.

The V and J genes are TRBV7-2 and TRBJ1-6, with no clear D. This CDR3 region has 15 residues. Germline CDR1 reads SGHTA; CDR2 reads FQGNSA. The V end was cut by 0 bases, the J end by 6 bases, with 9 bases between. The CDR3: CASSLATRFNSPLHF. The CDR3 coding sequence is TGTGCCAGCAGCTTAGCAACGAGATTTAATTCACCCCTCCACTTT.

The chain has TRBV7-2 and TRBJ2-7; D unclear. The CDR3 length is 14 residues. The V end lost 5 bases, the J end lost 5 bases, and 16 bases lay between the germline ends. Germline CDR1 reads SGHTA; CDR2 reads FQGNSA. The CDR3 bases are TGTGCCAGCAGCCCAGCGTCCGGTAGGGACGAGCAGTACTTC. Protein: CASSPASGRDEQYF. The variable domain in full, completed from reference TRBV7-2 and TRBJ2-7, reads GAGVSQSPSNKVTEKGKDVELRCDPISGHTALYWYRQSLGQGLEFLIYFQGNSAPDKSGLPSDRFSAERTGGSVSTLTIQRTQQEDSAVYLCASSPASGRDEQYFGPGTRLTVT.

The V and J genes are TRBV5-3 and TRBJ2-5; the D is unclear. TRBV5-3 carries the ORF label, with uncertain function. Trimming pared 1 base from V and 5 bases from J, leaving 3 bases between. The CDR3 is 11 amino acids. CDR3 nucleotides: TGTGCCAGAAGCTTGTTTGAGACCCAGTACTTC. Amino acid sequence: CARSLFETQYF.

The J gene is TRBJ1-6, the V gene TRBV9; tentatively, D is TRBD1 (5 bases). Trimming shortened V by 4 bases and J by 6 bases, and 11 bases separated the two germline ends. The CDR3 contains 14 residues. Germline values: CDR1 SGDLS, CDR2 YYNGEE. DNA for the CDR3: TGTGCCAGCAGCACCCTTGGGGGTAATTCACCCCTCCACTTT. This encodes CASSTLGGNSPLHF.

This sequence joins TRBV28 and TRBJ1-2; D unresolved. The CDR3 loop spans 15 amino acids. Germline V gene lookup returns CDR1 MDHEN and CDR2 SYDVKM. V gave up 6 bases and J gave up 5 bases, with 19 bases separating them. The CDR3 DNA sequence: TGTGCCAGCAGGCCCCCAGTTCGGGTAGGGTATGGCTACACCTTC. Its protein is CASRPPVRVGYGYTF.

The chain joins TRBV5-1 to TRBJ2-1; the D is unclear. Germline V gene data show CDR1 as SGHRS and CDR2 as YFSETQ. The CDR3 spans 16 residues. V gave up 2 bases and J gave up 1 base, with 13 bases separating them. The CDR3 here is CASSLLAELSYNEQFF. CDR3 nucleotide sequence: TGCGCCAGCAGCTTATTGGCTGAACTTTCCTACAATGAGCAGTTCTTC.

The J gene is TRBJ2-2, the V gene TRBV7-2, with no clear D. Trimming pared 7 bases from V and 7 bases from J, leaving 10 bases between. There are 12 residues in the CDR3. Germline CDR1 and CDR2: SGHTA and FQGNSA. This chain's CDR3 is CASTKNRGELFF. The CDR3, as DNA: TGTGCCAGCACCAAGAACCGCGGGGAGCTGTTTTTT.

The CDR3 DNA is TGTGCCAGCAGCGCCCTATACTCAGGGGAAGAGACCCAGTACTTC. Its protein is CASSALYSGEETQYF. V and J are TRBV9 and TRBJ2-5; possible D gene TRBD1, 6 bases. The germline CDR1 and CDR2 sequences are SGDLS and YYNGEE. CDR3 length: 15 residues. V lost 3 bases, J lost 3 bases, and 15 bases lay in between.